Listed below are T cell receptor beta chains from one sample, sequenced in a study of PD-1 blockade in classical Hodgkin lymphoma. This table comes from immunoSEQ multiplex PCR, and its TCRdb copy is limited to in-frame clones, with some not included. This sample has approximately 28,000 clones, with around three quarters found just once. This specimen was CD4+ T cells from blood, taken at baseline. These receptor sequences come from a human donor with classical Hodgkin lymphoma. CDR3s include the opening cysteine and the closing phenylalanine or tryptophan. A D gene is named only where the DNA matches it firmly. Expanded clones get a size class; other rows say once, few or many, or leave the size out.

CAWSPSYTEAFF,TGTGCCTGGAGCCCCTCTTACACTGAAGCTTTCTTT,once,NA,TRBJ1-1,TRBV30
CASSVGEGGTGNTEAFF,TGTGCCAGCAGCGTAGGAGAAGGGGGGACAGGGAACACTGAAGCTTTCTTT,NA,TRBD1,TRBJ1-1,TRBV9
CASSPDRGNSPLHF,TGTGCCAGCAGCCCAGACAGGGGAAATTCACCCCTCCACTTT,NA,TRBD1,TRBJ1-6,TRBV6-5
CASRGQDSYEQYF,TGTGCCAGTAGGGGCCAGGACTCCTACGAGCAGTACTTC,NA,NA,TRBJ2-7,TRBV19
CASSLGGADTQYF,TGTGCCAGCAGCTTGGGCGGAGCAGATACGCAGTATTTT,NA,NA,TRBJ2-3,TRBV7-9
CASSPLAANTGELFF,TGTGCCAGCAGCCCACTAGCGGCAAACACCGGGGAGCTGTTTTTT,NA,TRBD2,TRBJ2-2,TRBV11-2
CASSPLGGGSYEQYF,TGTGCCAGCTCACCCCTCGGGGGAGGATCCTACGAGCAGTACTTC,NA,NA,TRBJ2-7,TRBV18
CASTSGGERQYF,TGTGCCAGTACCTCGGGGGGAGAGCGCCAGTACTTC,NA,TRBD2,TRBJ2-5,TRBV19
CASSVLGGGNSPLHF,TGTGCCAGCAGTGTCCTTGGGGGAGGGAATTCACCCCTCCACTTT,NA,NA,TRBJ1-6,TRBV27
CASTEGPVEYEQYF,TGCGCCAGCACCGAAGGCCCTGTTGAATACGAGCAGTACTTC,NA,NA,TRBJ2-7,TRBV10-1
CASRSFSYEQYF,TGTGCCTCTCGGTCCTTCTCCTACGAGCAGTACTTC,once,NA,TRBJ2-7,TRBV30
CAWSLRRDQPQHF,TGTGCCTGGAGCCTAAGAAGGGATCAGCCCCAGCATTTT,NA,NA,TRBJ1-5,TRBV30
CASSPGASHRLGQPYGYTF,TGCGCCAGCAGTCCTGGGGCCTCCCACAGACTGGGACAGCCCTATGGCTACACCTTC,NA,TRBD1,TRBJ1-2,TRBV23-1
CASSLRVGYGAFF,TGTGCCAGCAGTTTAAGGGTGGGCTATGGAGCTTTCTTT,NA,NA,TRBJ1-1,TRBV6-1
CASKKGGLSNQPQHF,TGTGCCAGCAAGAAAGGGGGTCTTAGCAATCAGCCCCAGCATTTT,NA,NA,TRBJ1-5,TRBV6-5
CASSLERVDVYANYGYTF,TGTGCCAGCAGCTTAGAAAGGGTAGACGTCTATGCTAACTATGGCTACACCTTC,NA,NA,TRBJ1-2,TRBV7-8
CSVEGAGVYTDTQYF,TGCAGCGTTGAAGGGGCGGGGGTCTACACAGATACGCAGTATTTT,NA,TRBD2,TRBJ2-3,TRBV29-1
CASSQEWVAVQSFYEQYF,TGCGCCAGCAGCCAAGAGTGGGTAGCGGTTCAAAGCTTCTACGAGCAGTACTTC,NA,NA,TRBJ2-7,TRBV4-3
CASSPFAADNEKLFF,TGTGCCAGCTCACCATTTGCCGCGGACAATGAAAAACTGTTTTTT,NA,NA,TRBJ1-4,TRBV18
CASSLDSSYEQYF,TGTGCCAGCAGCTTAGACAGCTCCTACGAGCAGTACTTC,once,NA,TRBJ2-7,TRBV7-2
CASSENPYNEQFF,TGTGCCAGCAGTGAAAACCCCTACAATGAGCAGTTCTTC,NA,NA,TRBJ2-1,TRBV6-1
CASSVVDQTEAGNTIYF,TGTGCCAGCAGCGTAGTAGACCAGACAGAAGCTGGAAACACCATATATTTT,NA,NA,TRBJ1-3,TRBV9
CASRGGEGSSPLHF,TGTGCCAGCAGGGGGGGGGAGGGGAGTTCACCCCTCCACTTT,NA,NA,TRBJ1-6,TRBV6-4
CASSLLGGVRDGYTF,TGTGCCAGCAGCCTTTTGGGAGGGGTAAGGGATGGCTACACCTTC,few,NA,TRBJ1-2,TRBV4-2
CASSLRVLNTEAFF,TGTGCCAGCAGTTTAAGGGTCTTGAACACTGAAGCTTTCTTT,NA,NA,TRBJ1-1,TRBV27